This T cell receptor beta chain was sequenced during a study of T cells in Graves' hyperthyroidism and ophthalmopathy. Looking at the study overall: Peripheral blood was acquired at first diagnosis, ahead of any therapy whatsoever. Study-wide results and caveats: In blood, most of the thyroid clonotypes expanded above 0.001 were also present. Ophthalmopathy was told apart from stable hyperthyroidism by a 13 V-J model.

This clonotype appeared many times. Its specificity is unknown. Germline values: CDR1 SGHRS, CDR2 YFSETQ. Trimming shortened V by 0 bases and J by 4 bases, and 13 bases separated the two germline ends. The CDR3 is made up of 15 amino acids. TCR beta CDR3 regions were amplified from RNA transcripts. The TCR CDR3 was amplified in a first-round RT-PCR using the HTBI primer set. Using its own MiXCR run on the multiplex PCR reads, TCRdb lists one record per CDR3 protein. The table includes approximately 220,000 distinct CDR3 sequences, about 16% detected once. Clinical symptoms, serum thyroxine, TRAb, thyroid ultrasound and orbital computed tomography established diagnosis.

V gene TRBV5-1 combines with J gene TRBJ1-1, with D unclear. Material for sequencing was blood. The TCR originated in a man aged 35 to 55 with Graves' hyperthyroidism. CDR3 bases: TGCGCCAGCAGCTTGGAATCGGGTTCGAGCACTGAAGCTTTCTTT. Translated: CASSLESGSSTEAFF.